A selection of T cell receptor beta chains follows, all from one sample in a study of regulatory dendritic cells for organ transplantation. Profiling relied on immunoSEQ multiplex PCR, and the TCRdb table lists in-frame clones only, not all of them. This table holds about 29,000 clones, roughly 80% found once. The sample comprised naive CD4+ T cells from blood. The receptor source for this set is a human donor in good health. CDR3s include the opening cysteine and the closing phenylalanine or tryptophan. The D gene is left open where the match is weak. Size is stated for part of the rows, as once, few or many counts, or as a class when the clone is expanded.

J gene,D gene,clone size,V gene,CDR3 DNA,CDR3 protein
TRBJ1-1,.,.,TRBV19,TGTGCCAGTAGTATAGAGCGGGGAACTGAAGCTTTCTTT,CASSIERGTEAFF
TRBJ1-4,TRBD1,.,TRBV6-1,TGTGCCAGCACTCACTCCAGGGGGCAGGGAGAAAAACTGTTTTTT,CASTHSRGQGEKLFF
TRBJ2-2,TRBD1,.,TRBV5-1,TGCGCCAGCAGACCCATGACAGGGACATCGAACACCGGGGAGCTGTTTTTT,CASRPMTGTSNTGELFF
TRBJ1-1,.,.,TRBV19,TGTGCCAGTAGTAGGACAGAAGGCACTGAAGCTTTCTTT,CASSRTEGTEAFF
TRBJ2-1,TRBD1,.,TRBV5-4,TGTGCCAGCAGCCCGGGACAGGATGATGAGCAGTTCTTC,CASSPGQDDEQFF
TRBJ1-1,.,.,TRBV6-4,TGTGCCAGCAGTGTGAGTTCCATGAACACTGAAGCTTTCTTT,CASSVSSMNTEAFF
TRBJ1-1,.,.,TRBV6-1,TGTGCCAGCAGTGACCCGGCGGAAGCTTTGGGCACTGAAGCTTTCTTT,CASSDPAEALGTEAFF
TRBJ1-3,.,.,TRBV19,TGTGCCAGTAGTATACAAGGGGCTGGAAACACCATATATTTT,CASSIQGAGNTIYF
TRBJ1-6,.,.,TRBV6-5,TGTGCCAGCAATAACAGTAATAAGAAAAATTCACCCCTCCACTTT,CASNNSNKKNSPLHF
TRBJ2-1,TRBD2,.,TRBV5-4,TGTGCCAGCAGCTTCGGGCGGGGGAGCTCCTACAATGAGCAGTTCTTC,CASSFGRGSSYNEQFF
TRBJ2-1,TRBD2,.,TRBV11-3,TGTGCCAGCAGCTTAGTTGGGGGGGGGAGTAACAATGAGCAGTTCTTC,CASSLVGGGSNNEQFF
TRBJ2-3,TRBD1,.,TRBV6-1,TGTGCCAGCAGGGACAGGGTGACCACAGATACGCAGTATTTT,CASRDRVTTDTQYF
TRBJ2-7,.,once,TRBV5-4,TGTGCCAGCAGCCCGGAGGGTGGTTCTTCCTACGAGCAGTACTTC,CASSPEGGSSYEQYF
TRBJ1-2,TRBD1,.,TRBV10-3,TGTGCCATCAGTGAGTCGCTCCAGACAGGGCCCTATGGCTACACCTTC,CAISESLQTGPYGYTF
TRBJ2-3,.,.,TRBV7-2,TGTGCCAGCAGCGCAGACTGGTGGAGGAGCACAGATACGCAGTATTTT,CASSADWWRSTDTQYF
TRBJ1-4,.,.,TRBV27,TGTGCCAGCAGTTCCTGGGGGGGAGCTAATGAAAAACTGTTTTTT,CASSSWGGANEKLFF
TRBJ1-2,TRBD1,once,TRBV6-5,TGTGCCAGCAGCGGGACAGGGGGAGGCTACACCTTC,CASSGTGGGYTF
TRBJ2-5,TRBD1,once,TRBV7-2,TGTGCCAGCAGCGGCAACAGGGGGCGCATGGAGACCCAGTACTTC,CASSGNRGRMETQYF
TRBJ2-1,.,.,TRBV7-9,TGTGCCAGCAGCTTGACATGGGGCGACTACAATGAGCAGTTCTTC,CASSLTWGDYNEQFF
TRBJ2-5,TRBD2,.,TRBV18,TGTGCCAGCTCACTCCCACTAGCGGGGGGTCAGACCCAGTACTTC,CASSLPLAGGQTQYF
TRBJ2-2,.,.,TRBV7-2,TGTGCCAGCAGCCCCAGCGCGAACACCGGGGAGCTGTTTTTT,CASSPSANTGELFF
TRBJ1-3,.,.,TRBV7-8,TGTGCCAGCAGCTTTTCTCGGTCCCACTCTGGAAACACCATATATTTT,CASSFSRSHSGNTIYF
TRBJ1-6,TRBD1,.,TRBV5-1,TGCGCCAGCAGCTGGCAGGGGGAATATTCACCCCTCCACTTT,CASSWQGEYSPLHF
TRBJ2-3,TRBD2,.,TRBV4-1,TGCGCCAGCAGCCAAGACGGGCTAGCGGGGGTGGGACGGGTTACGCAGTATTTT,CASSQDGLAGVGRVTQYF
TRBJ2-6,.,.,TRBV6-5,TGTGCCAGCACCGACAGGAGCTCTGGGGCCAACGTCCTGACTTTC,CASTDRSSGANVLTF
TRBJ2-1,TRBD1,.,TRBV5-4,TGTGCCAGCAGCACTCGGGACAGGGGGCAAAATGAGCAGTTCTTC,CASSTRDRGQNEQFF
TRBJ1-2,TRBD1,.,TRBV4-3,TGCGCCAGCAGCCCCAGACACAGGGGATTTAACTATGGCTACACCTTC,CASSPRHRGFNYGYTF
TRBJ2-1,TRBD2,.,TRBV7-8,TGTGCCAGCAGCTTAGTAGCGGGGGGGCCCTACAATGAGCAGTTCTTC,CASSLVAGGPYNEQFF
TRBJ1-1,TRBD1,.,TRBV5-1,TGCGCCAGCAGCTCCGAGGGACAGGGGGTAGGAGCTTTCTTT,CASSSEGQGVGAFF
TRBJ2-3,.,.,TRBV4-3,TGCGCCAGCAGCGAAAGATTTAGACTCGCAGAACCAGATACGCAGTATTTT,CASSERFRLAEPDTQYF
TRBJ1-2,.,.,TRBV19,TGTGCCAGTAGTATCCTGGAACAGGGCGACTATGGCTACACCTTC,CASSILEQGDYGYTF
TRBJ1-1,TRBD1,.,TRBV5-1,TGCGCCAGCAGCTTAACAGGGGGGGTGAACACTGAAGCTTTCTTT,CASSLTGGVNTEAFF
TRBJ1-5,.,.,TRBV7-2,TGTGCCAGCAAACAGGCCAATCAGCCCCAGCATTTT,CASKQANQPQHF
TRBJ2-2,.,few,TRBV5-1,TGCGCCAGCAGCTTGGTATTCGGGAACACCGGGGAGCTGTTTTTT,CASSLVFGNTGELFF
TRBJ2-2,.,.,TRBV7-3,TGTGCCAGCAGCCCGGACAGCTCGGAGCTGTTTTTT,CASSPDSSELFF
TRBJ1-1,.,.,TRBV6-5,TGTGCCAGCAGCCCAATCGGAGCTGTGGTCACTGAAGCTTTCTTT,CASSPIGAVVTEAFF
TRBJ2-5,TRBD1,.,TRBV2,TGTGCCAGCAGTGATAGTAGGGGGCGGGAGACCCAGTACTTC,CASSDSRGRETQYF
TRBJ2-3,.,once,TRBV7-9,TGTGCCAGTAAGAGAGGATCCACAGATACGCAGTATTTT,CASKRGSTDTQYF
TRBJ1-5,.,few,TRBV10-3,TGTGCCATCAGCCAGGGCAATCAGCCCCAGCATTTT,CAISQGNQPQHF
TRBJ2-2,.,.,TRBV28,TGTGCCAGCAGGCTAGCGAACACCGGGGAGCTGTTTTTT,CASRLANTGELFF
TRBJ1-5,TRBD1,once,TRBV19,TGTGCCAGTAGTATCCGTTACCCCCCGGGACAGTACAATCAGCCCCAGCATTTT,CASSIRYPPGQYNQPQHF
TRBJ2-5,.,.,TRBV7-2,TGTGCCAGCAGCCTAGAGCAAGCACAAGAGACCCAGTACTTC,CASSLEQAQETQYF
TRBJ2-7,.,.,TRBV7-2,TGTGCCAGCAGCTTAAGGGCAGGGGACGAGCAGTACTTC,CASSLRAGDEQYF
TRBJ2-3,.,.,TRBV13,TGTGCCAGCAGTCGAGGGGCTGGCGGGGTCGAAGATACGCAGTATTTT,CASSRGAGGVEDTQYF
TRBJ2-3,TRBD2,.,TRBV5-4,TGTGCCAGCAGCTTGCGGTCTAGCGGATCAGATACGCAGTATTTT,CASSLRSSGSDTQYF
TRBJ1-1,.,.,TRBV18,TGTGCCAGCTCACCTACCCAGGGGCGGTACACTGAAGCTTTCTTT,CASSPTQGRYTEAFF
TRBJ2-6,TRBD1,.,TRBV6-1,TGTGCCAGCAGTGAAGTCACAGGGGCTGGGGCCAACGTCCTGACTTTC,CASSEVTGAGANVLTF
TRBJ2-1,.,once,TRBV6-6,TGTGCCAGCGCCACACCTCCGGGTAATGAGCAGTTCTTC,CASATPPGNEQFF
TRBJ1-1,.,.,TRBV5-1,TGCGCCAGCAGCTTGACCGGGATGGACACTGAAGCTTTCTTT,CASSLTGMDTEAFF
TRBJ1-2,.,.,TRBV19,TGTGCCAGTAGTAGCCGTCGGGATACGGACAGCTTTTCCTATGGCTACACCTTC,CASSSRRDTDSFSYGYTF
TRBJ1-1,TRBD1,once,TRBV4-2,TGTGCCAGCAGCCAAGAGGGACAGGGAGACACTGAAGCTTTCTTT,CASSQEGQGDTEAFF
TRBJ2-3,TRBD1,.,TRBV6-5,TGTGCCAGCAGTTACAAGGGGGCCCCAGATACGCAGTATTTT,CASSYKGAPDTQYF
TRBJ2-2,.,.,TRBV6-6,TGTGCCGGCGGCAGGGGAGAGACCGGGGAGCTGTTTTTT,CAGGRGETGELFF
TRBJ1-2,.,.,TRBV6-5,TGTGCCAGCAGTTACTCCCGAGGCCGTTCCTGGGGCTACACCTTC,CASSYSRGRSWGYTF
TRBJ1-6,TRBD1,.,TRBV6-6,TGTGCCAGCAGTTCCGGACAGGGGTATTCACCCCTCCACTTT,CASSSGQGYSPLHF
TRBJ2-7,.,once,TRBV6-1,TGTGCCAGCAGCCGCAGGTGGGTGGGTTTATCGGAGCAGTACTTC,CASSRRWVGLSEQYF
TRBJ1-6,TRBD1,.,TRBV5-1,TGCGCCAGCAGCTCTCAGGGGGCAGGGGAAAATTCACCCCTCCACTTT,CASSSQGAGENSPLHF